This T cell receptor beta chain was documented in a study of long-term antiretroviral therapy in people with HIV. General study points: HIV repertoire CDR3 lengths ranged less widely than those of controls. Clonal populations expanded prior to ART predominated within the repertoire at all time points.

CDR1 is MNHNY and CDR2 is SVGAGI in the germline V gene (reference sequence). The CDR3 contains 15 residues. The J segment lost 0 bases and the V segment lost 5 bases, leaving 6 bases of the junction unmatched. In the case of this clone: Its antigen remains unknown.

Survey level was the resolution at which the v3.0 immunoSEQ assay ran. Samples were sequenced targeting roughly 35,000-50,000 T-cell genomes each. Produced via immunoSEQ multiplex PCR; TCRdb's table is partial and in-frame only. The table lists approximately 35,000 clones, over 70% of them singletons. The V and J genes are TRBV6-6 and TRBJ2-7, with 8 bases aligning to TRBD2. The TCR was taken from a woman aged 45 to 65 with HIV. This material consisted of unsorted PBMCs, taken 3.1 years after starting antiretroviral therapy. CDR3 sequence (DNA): TGTGCCAGCAGTGACCCCGGGGGGGACTCCTACGAGCAGTACTTC. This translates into CASSDPGGDSYEQYF.